Following are 17 T cell receptor beta chains from one sample sequenced in a study of T-cell memory formation after mild COVID-19. MiXCR was run by TCRdb on the 5' RACE reads, yielding one entry per CDR3 protein. Of 450,000 to 650,000 distinct CDR3 sequences listed, less than 25% are singletons. The source material was PBMCs or a T cell subset sorted from them (not recorded which). Every receptor here comes from an adult woman who had mild COVID-19 (a few samples of this study predate the infection). Cell type and time point are not known.

This clonotype showed up just a few times. This CDR3 is CASSPLQGMGDEQFF. CDR3 DNA sequence: TGCGCCAGCAGCCCCCTACAGGGGATGGGCGATGAGCAGTTCTTC. The gene calls are TRBV5-1 and TRBJ2-1; 7 positions match TRBD1. CDR3 length: 15 amino acids. In germline, CDR1 is SGHRS, CDR2 YFSETQ. V shed 4 bases, J shed 8 bases, and the junction held 12 bases outside the gene matches.

In its sample, this clonotype was seen a few times. The chain combines TRBV9 with TRBJ1-3; D remains unclear. CDR1 is SGDLS, CDR2 YYNGEE, per germline. The CDR3 extends over 14 amino acids. V gave up 4 bases and J gave up 10 bases, with 18 bases separating them. CDR3 protein: CASSPPGQVRTIYF. CDR3 nucleotide sequence: TGTGCCAGCAGCCCCCCCGGGCAGGTTAGGACCATATATTTT.

This chain uses TRBV20-1 with TRBJ1-1, with D unclear. This CDR3 is built from 15 residues. Trimming shortened V by 6 bases and J by 1 base, and 18 bases separated the two germline ends. Looked up from germline, CDR1 is DFQATT and CDR2 is SNEGSKA (reference sequence). Here the CDR3 DNA reads TGCAGTGCCCCCACACAAGGACGAAGGAACACTGAAGCTTTCTTT. Its protein is CSAPTQGRRNTEAFF.

The V call is TRBV12-3 or TRBV12-4, the J call TRBJ1-2; tentative D call: TRBD1 (5 bases). The CDR3 length is 12 residues. Trimming removed 1 base from V and 7 bases from J, with 7 bases in between. This CDR3 reads CASSLGGSGYTF. The CDR3 DNA reads as TGTGCCAGCAGTTTAGGGGGGTCTGGCTACACCTTC.

The J gene is TRBJ2-5, the V gene TRBV4-1, with D uncertain. V lost 0 bases and J 3 bases, leaving 11 bases between the germline ends. The CDR3 has 15 residues. The V gene's germline CDR1 is MGHRA and CDR2 YSYEKL. The CDR3 region is CASSQEGRRKETQYF. CDR3 nucleotides: TGCGCCAGCAGCCAAGAGGGCCGCCGTAAAGAGACCCAGTACTTC.

V is TRBV4-2 and J is TRBJ2-2; the D is unclear. The V end lost 3 bases, the J end lost 4 bases, and 15 bases lay between the germline ends. This CDR3 is built from 16 residues. The germline gives CDR1 LGHNA, CDR2 YNFKEQ. CDR3 residues: CASSQGKGPGTGELFF. As DNA, the CDR3 is TGTGCCAGCAGCCAGGGAAAGGGTCCTGGCACCGGGGAGCTGTTTTTT.

This chain joins TRBV27 and TRBJ2-7; 8 bases agree with TRBD1. Germline V gene lookup returns CDR1 MNHEY and CDR2 SMNVEV (reference sequence). CDR3 size: 14 residues. The ends lost 5 bases at V and 4 bases at J; junction bases unmatched: 7. The CDR3 nucleotides are TGTGCCAGCAGTCGTCAGGGGGCTGGGTACGAGCAGTACTTC. This sequence encodes CASSRQGAGYEQYF.

This clonotype was observed a handful of times. The genes are TRBV3-1 and TRBJ1-3; D uncertain. V lost 4 bases, J lost 0 bases, and 19 bases lay in between. The CDR3 contains 18 residues. The germline CDR1 and CDR2 sequences are LGHDT and YNNKEL (reference sequence). CDR3 bases: TGTGCCAGCAGCCCACGCCGTCATCCCTTGAGCTCTGGAAACACCATATATTTT. It specifies CASSPRRHPLSSGNTIYF.

Only a few counts were recorded for this clonotype. The chain couples TRBV5-5 to TRBJ2-6; D may be TRBD2 (5 bases). The CDR3 extends over 16 amino acids. Trimming took off 2 bases at V and 3 bases at J, with 12 bases between the two ends. Germline-derived CDR1 and CDR2 are SGHKS and YYEKEE (reference sequence). CDR3 loop: CASSFASGYGANVLTF. In DNA form, the CDR3 reads TGTGCCAGCAGCTTTGCCTCGGGGTATGGGGCCAACGTCCTGACTTTC.

The chain employs TRBV28 and TRBJ1-2; D is ambiguous. The CDR3 loop spans 13 amino acids. Germline-derived CDR1 and CDR2 are MDHEN and SYDVKM. V gave up 3 bases and J gave up 4 bases, with 9 bases separating them. In nucleotides, the CDR3 is TGTGCCAGCAGTTTCCCCCGCGGCTATGGCTACACCTTC. This translates into CASSFPRGYGYTF.

As concerns this clonotype: One junction end does not reproduce the germline sequence, and a read error may be involved. The chain recombines TRBV7-7 with TRBJ2-1; D uncertain. This CDR3 has 13 amino acids. Germline assignment: CDR1 SSHAT and CDR2 FNYEAQ (reference sequence). The CDR3 protein is CASSSDFYNEQFF. The CDR3 DNA reads as TGTGCTAGCAGCTCCGACTTCTACAATGAGCAGTTCTTC. Complete variable domain (other parts from reference TRBV7-7 and TRBJ2-1): GAGVSQSPRYKVTKRGQDVTLRCDPISSHATLYWYQQALGQGPEFLTYFNYEAQPDKSGLPSDRFSAERPEGSISTLTIQRTEQRDSAMYRCASSSDFYNEQFFGPGTRLTVL.

The rearrangement joins TRBV7-2 to TRBJ1-1, with D perhaps matching TRBD1 (5 bases). Trimming stripped 6 bases from V and 6 bases from J, with 11 bases between. CDR1 SGHTA and CDR2 FQGNSA come from the germline V gene. The CDR3 extends over 12 amino acids. CDR3 loop: CASSRRGPEAFF. The CDR3 DNA is TGTGCCAGCAGTCGTAGGGGCCCTGAAGCTTTCTTT.

This clonotype was counted a few times. The CDR3 sequence: CATSREWGWSYF. The CDR3 coding sequence is TGTGCCACCAGCAGAGAGTGGGGGTGGTCGTACTTC. The rearrangement uses TRBV15 and TRBJ2-7; D is perhaps TRBD1 or TRBD2 (5 bases each). There are 12 residues in the CDR3. CDR1 and CDR2 from the germline V gene are LNHNV and YYDKDF (reference sequence). V was trimmed by 0 bases and J by 12 bases, leaving 12 bases between them.

The chain combines TRBV6-2 or TRBV6-3 with TRBJ2-5; perhaps TRBD2 as D (6 bases). Trimming removed 6 bases from V and 5 bases from J, with 13 bases in between. CDR1 and CDR2 (germline): MNHEY, SVGEGT. The CDR3 extends over 13 amino acids. Here the CDR3 DNA reads TGTGCCAGCAGACCTCCGGGGGTGGAGACCCAGTACTTC. Translating it yields CASRPPGVETQYF.

V and J are TRBV3-1 and TRBJ1-1; the D is unclear. CDR3 size: 12 residues. With 2 bases removed from V and 4 bases from J, the gap between germline ends came to 5 bases. Germline CDR1 LGHDT, CDR2 YNNKEL (reference sequence). The CDR3 nucleotides read TGTGCCAGCAGCCAATTAACCACTGAAGCTTTCTTT. It translates to CASSQLTTEAFF.

This clonotype was found a few times. The chain employs TRBV7-9 and TRBJ2-3; 8 bases line up with TRBD1. With V trimmed by 4 bases and J by 0 bases, 6 bases remained unmatched. The CDR3 length is 16 residues. The germline CDR1 and CDR2 sequences are SEHNR and FQNEAQ (reference sequence). CDR3 region: CASSYRTGLSTDTQYF. CDR3 bases: TGTGCCAGCAGCTACAGGACAGGGCTCAGCACAGATACGCAGTATTTT.

Many counts were recorded for this clonotype. The genes are TRBV27 and TRBJ2-3; tentative D call: TRBD2 (6 bases). Trimming stripped 5 bases from V and 2 bases from J, with 20 bases between. This CDR3 contains 17 residues. Looked up from germline, CDR1 is MNHEY and CDR2 is SMNVEV (reference sequence). The CDR3 nucleotides read TGTGCCAGCAGTCCCTTGGGAGCGCGGGGTCTCACAGATACGCAGTATTTT. This encodes CASSPLGARGLTDTQYF.